The following is a T cell receptor beta chain sequence with its context. This entry is derived from a study of blood T cell repertoires in COVID-19. Study-wide context: Researchers got acute and convalescent COVID-19 samples from the United States, Italy and Spain. Nucleic acid was either cDNA or gDNA, and it came from T cells, B-cell-depleted T cells, or PBMCs.

CDR3 length: 14 residues. Germline V gene lookup returns CDR1 MNHNY and CDR2 SVGAGI (reference sequence). V was pared by 7 bases and J by 8 bases, with 9 bases of the junction left unmatched. In the original workflow: The assay estimated nucleated cells by amplifying reference gene primers. The repertoire was sequenced with immunoSEQ multiplex PCR; TCRdb's copy has only in-frame clones and lacks some. That table supplies the V and J calls and clone size; D and trimming were determined from the DNA. The sample holds around 110,000 clones, over 60% seen once. The rearrangement uses TRBV6-6 and TRBJ2-7; 12 bases line up with TRBD1. The receptor was derived from a man aged 70 or older with acute or convalescent COVID-19. The source material was peripheral blood. CDR3 sequence (DNA): TGTGCCAGCACCCAACCGGGACAGGGGGCTAAGCAGTACTTC. It codes for CASTQPGQGAKQYF.